This TCR beta chain appears in the sequencing data of a study of T cell repertoires in cytomegalovirus infection. This CDR3 is 16 amino acids long. The germline gives CDR1 SGHNT, CDR2 YYREEE (reference sequence). V lost 5 bases, J lost 5 bases, and 23 bases lay in between. In this sample, this clonotype turned up many times. One entry per CDR3 protein results from TCRdb running MiXCR on the reads. The sample has tens of thousands of distinct CDR3 sequences, 3.5% to 4% seen once. Sequencing was performed on PBMCs. The sequence came from a human donor in good health (CMV status not recorded). Some clones in this sample may be carry-over from other donors' samples. The chain joins TRBV5-4 to TRBJ2-7, with D possibly being TRBD2 (6 bases). CDR3 DNA: TGTGCCAGCAGAATTGGACCCCCCGGGGGAGGAGACGAGCAGTACTTC. Amino acids: CASRIGPPGGGDEQYF.